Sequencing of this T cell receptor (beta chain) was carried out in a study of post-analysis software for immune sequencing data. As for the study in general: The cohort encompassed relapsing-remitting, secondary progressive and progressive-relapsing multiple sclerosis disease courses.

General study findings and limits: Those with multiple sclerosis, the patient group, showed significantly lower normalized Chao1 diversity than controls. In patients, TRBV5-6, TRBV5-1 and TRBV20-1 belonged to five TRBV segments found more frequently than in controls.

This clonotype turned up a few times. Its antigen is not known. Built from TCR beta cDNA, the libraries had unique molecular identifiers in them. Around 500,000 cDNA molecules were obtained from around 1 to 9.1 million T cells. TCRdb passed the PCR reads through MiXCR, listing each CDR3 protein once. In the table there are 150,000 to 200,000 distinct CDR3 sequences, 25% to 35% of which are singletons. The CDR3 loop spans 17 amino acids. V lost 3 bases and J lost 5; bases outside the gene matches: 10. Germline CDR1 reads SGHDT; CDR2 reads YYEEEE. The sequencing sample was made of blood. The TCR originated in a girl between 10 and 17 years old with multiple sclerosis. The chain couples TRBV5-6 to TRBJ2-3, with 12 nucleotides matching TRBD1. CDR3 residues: CASSSPGQGAQGDTQYF. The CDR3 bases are TGTGCCAGCAGCTCTCCGGGACAGGGGGCGCAAGGAGATACGCAGTATTTT.